One sample yielded the 21 T cell receptor beta chains listed below, sequenced in a study of blood T cell repertoires in COVID-19. Using immunoSEQ multiplex PCR, the repertoire was profiled, and TCRdb retains in-frame clones only, with some absent. The sample yields some 16,000 clones, 80% to 90% seen once. Sequenced input: peripheral blood. Receptors originate from a human donor in a cohort sampled during active COVID-19.

CDR3 bases: TGTGCCAGCAGCCAAGATGTCCCAGCGGGACTTTGGGACGAGCAGTACTTC. This sequence encodes CASSQDVPAGLWDEQYF. V gene TRBV4-2 combines with J gene TRBJ2-7; 7 bases are a match to TRBD2. The trim removed 0 bases at V and 5 bases at J, leaving 13 bases unmatched. This CDR3 is 17 amino acids long. Per the germline V gene, CDR1 is LGHNA and CDR2 is YNFKEQ.

In its sample, this clone was seen a few times. This sequence joins TRBV10-3 and TRBJ1-1, with 12 bases aligning to TRBD1. Trimming at V came to 6 bases and at J to 3 bases, leaving 8 bases not matched to a gene. Per the germline V gene, CDR1 is ENHRY and CDR2 is SYGVKD. This CDR3 spans 16 amino acids. CDR3 sequence reads: CAIRGTGGFRDTEAFF. DNA of the CDR3: TGTGCCATCAGAGGGACAGGGGGCTTTAGGGACACTGAAGCTTTCTTT.

The chain employs TRBV19 and TRBJ2-5, with TRBD2 matching over 7 bases. This CDR3 is 11 amino acids long. The J segment lost 4 bases and the V segment lost 10 bases, leaving 3 bases of the junction unmatched. Germline V lookup: CDR1 LNHDA, CDR2 SQIVND (reference sequence). Written as DNA, the CDR3 is TGTGCCACCTCGGGGGGAGAGACCCAGTACTTC. Translated: CATSGGETQYF.

V usage is TRBV27 and J usage is TRBJ2-2; 10 positions match TRBD1. The ends lost 3 bases at V and 6 bases at J; junction bases unmatched: 7. Looked up from germline, CDR1 is MNHEY and CDR2 is SMNVEV (reference sequence). This CDR3 spans 16 amino acids. CDR3 in DNA: TGTGCCAGCAGTTTTAGGGGGACAGGGGTGCCCGGGGAGCTGTTTTTT. It encodes CASSFRGTGVPGELFF.

The chain joins TRBV11-3 to TRBJ2-3, with 13 bases that match TRBD2. The V gene's germline CDR1 is SGHNT and CDR2 YENEEA. V was pared by 0 bases and J by 4 bases, with 10 bases of the junction left unmatched. This CDR3 has 19 amino acids. The chain's CDR3 is CASSLDLTSGRKRADTQYF. CDR3 sequence (DNA): TGTGCCAGCAGCTTAGATCTGACTAGCGGGAGGAAGAGGGCAGATACGCAGTATTTT.

This clone was counted once. The V and J genes are TRBV19 and TRBJ1-2; D unresolved. V lost 1 base and J 1 base, leaving 7 bases between the germline ends. The CDR3 extends over 14 amino acids. Germline CDR1 is LNHDA and CDR2 is SQIVND (reference sequence). The CDR3 nucleotides are TGTGCCAGTAGTATAGGACCGGGTAACTATGGCTACACCTTC. It encodes CASSIGPGNYGYTF.

This chain connects TRBV15 to TRBJ2-7, with a possible D match to TRBD1 (5 bases). Germline CDR1 reads LNHNV; CDR2 reads YYDKDF (reference sequence). Trimming cost V 0 bases and J 0 bases, with 6 bases left between them. The CDR3 is made up of 14 amino acids. The CDR3 DNA sequence: TGTGCCACCAGCAGAGACAGGGTCTCCTACGAGCAGTACTTC. Translated: CATSRDRVSYEQYF.

The chain joins TRBV11-2 to TRBJ2-3; 9 bases agree with TRBD2. From germline, CDR1 is SGHAT and CDR2 FQNNGV. V lost 5 bases, J lost 2 bases, and 5 bases stayed unmatched. This CDR3 is 15 amino acids long. Here the CDR3 DNA reads TGTGCCAGCAGCCCAGGACTAGCGCCCACAGATACGCAGTATTTT. It yields the protein CASSPGLAPTDTQYF.

The CDR3, as DNA: TGCGCCAGCAGCCAAGGTGGTAGCGGGAGTTCCTACAATGAGCAGTTCTTC. Encoded protein: CASSQGGSGSSYNEQFF. The genes are TRBV4-3 and TRBJ2-1; TRBD2 matches 9 bases. With V trimmed by 1 base and J by 1 base, 5 bases remained unmatched. This CDR3 is 17 amino acids long. CDR1 LGHNA and CDR2 YSLEER come from the germline V gene.

This sequence joins TRBV11-3 and TRBJ2-7; D is possibly TRBD1 (5 bases). Germline CDR1 is SGHNT and CDR2 is YENEEA. Trimming took 5 bases from V and 4 from J, leaving 18 bases between them. The CDR3 is made up of 15 amino acids. The CDR3 DNA follows: TGTGCCAGCAGCAAAGGGGTAGAAATGACATACGAGCAGTACTTC. Its protein product is CASSKGVEMTYEQYF.

This chain joins TRBV29-1 and TRBJ1-2, with 10 bases identical to TRBD1. CDR1 and CDR2 from the germline V gene are SQVTM and ANQGSEA. J gave up 6 bases and V 3 bases, and 10 bases lay outside the gene matches. This CDR3 is 15 amino acids long. The CDR3 protein is CSVERPGTGDHGYTF. For the CDR3, the DNA is TGCAGCGTTGAGAGGCCCGGGACAGGGGATCATGGCTACACCTTC.

The rearrangement joins TRBV19 to TRBJ1-3; 7 nucleotides line up with TRBD1. The CDR3 is 12 amino acids. Unmatched junction bases numbered 4, after V lost 9 bases and J lost 5 bases. Per the germline V gene, CDR1 is LNHDA and CDR2 is SQIVND (reference sequence). CDR3 residues: CASRGGRNTIYF. The CDR3 DNA reads as TGTGCCAGCCGAGGGGGCCGAAACACCATATATTTT.

The rearrangement uses TRBV5-1 and TRBJ2-2, with D possibly being TRBD1 (5 bases). CDR1 and CDR2 (germline): SGHRS, YFSETQ. Trimming took off 4 bases at V and 1 base at J, with 8 bases between the two ends. The CDR3 contains 14 residues. CDR3 residues: CASSTGQNTGELFF. The DNA of the CDR3 is TGCGCCAGCAGCACCGGACAGAACACCGGGGAGCTGTTTTTT.

V is TRBV7-2 and J is TRBJ2-7; D may be TRBD2 (6 bases). The germline CDR1 and CDR2 sequences are SGHTA and FQGNSA. CDR3 length: 13 residues. V was cut by 5 bases and J by 5 bases, with 13 bases left in between. In DNA, the CDR3 is TGTGCCAGCAGCCGACTAGTACGCGACGAGCAGTACTTC. Protein: CASSRLVRDEQYF.

The chain's CDR3 is CASSFGEARDSLSPLHF. Here the CDR3 DNA reads TGTGCCAGCAGCTTCGGAGAGGCACGGGACAGCCTGAGTCCCCTCCACTTT. The V gene is TRBV5-8, the J gene TRBJ1-6; 7 nucleotides line up with TRBD1. This CDR3 is 17 amino acids long. Losses at the gene ends were 2 bases for V and 13 bases for J; bases not matched to a gene: 18. CDR1 is SGHTS and CDR2 is YDEGEE in the germline V gene.

The chain joins TRBV18 to TRBJ1-4, with D unclear. V lost 5 bases and J 7 bases, leaving 11 bases between the germline ends. Germline CDR1 KGHSH, CDR2 LQKENI. This CDR3 region has 13 residues. In DNA, the CDR3 is TGTGCCAGCTCATTTTCGACTGTTGAAAAACTGTTTTTT. It encodes CASSFSTVEKLFF.

The chain links TRBV6-1 to TRBJ2-7; 9 bases align to TRBD2. The CDR3 spans 15 residues. The germline V gene encodes CDR1 MNHNS and CDR2 SASEGT. V shed 2 bases, J shed 2 bases, and the junction held 4 bases outside the gene matches. The CDR3 here is CASSEKRGAPYEQYF. CDR3 DNA: TGTGCCAGCAGTGAAAAGCGGGGGGCCCCCTACGAGCAGTACTTC.

This clone was observed a single time. The V call is TRBV6-5, the J call TRBJ2-2; perhaps TRBD1 as D (5 bases). V was cut by 0 bases and J by 7 bases, with 12 bases left in between. The germline V gene encodes CDR1 MNHEY and CDR2 SVGAGI. The length of the CDR3 is 15 residues. In DNA form, the CDR3 reads TGTGCCAGCAGTTACTCGACCGATGGACACGGGGAGCTGTTTTTT. This encodes CASSYSTDGHGELFF.

CDR3 sequence (DNA): TGTGCCAGCACCACAGGGGGAAGGTCGGGGACCGGGGAGCTGTTTTTT. This sequence encodes CASTTGGRSGTGELFF. The gene calls are TRBV5-4 and TRBJ2-2; 8 bases align to TRBD1. Germline V CDR1 and CDR2: SGHNT, YYREEE (reference sequence). The CDR3 loop spans 16 amino acids. V shed 6 bases and J 5 bases; nucleotides not matched to a gene: 12. Combining the CDR3 with reference TRBV5-4 and TRBJ2-2 gives the whole variable domain ETGVTQSPTHLIKTRGQQVTLRCSSQSGHNTVSWYQQALGQGPQFIFQYYREEENGRGNFPPRFSGLQFPNYSSELNVNALELDDSALYLCASTTGGRSGTGELFFGEGSRLTVL.

The genes are TRBV19 and TRBJ1-5; no reliable D call. The length of the CDR3 is 16 residues. Looked up from germline, CDR1 is LNHDA and CDR2 is SQIVND (reference sequence). V dropped 3 bases and J dropped 5 bases, with 17 bases sitting between them. CDR3 nucleotides: TGTGCCAGTAGTATCCGAGAGTTGTTCCTCCATCAGCCCCAGCATTTT. It yields the protein CASSIRELFLHQPQHF.

The genes are TRBV7-2 and TRBJ1-2, with a possible D match to TRBD1 (6 bases). CDR1 is SGHTA and CDR2 is FQGNSA in the germline V gene. Between the trimmed V and J ends, which lost 1 base and 4 bases, there was a span of 10 bases. The CDR3 covers 14 residues. CDR3 residues: CASSLEQGIYGYTF. Written as DNA, the CDR3 is TGTGCCAGCAGCTTAGAACAGGGAATCTATGGCTACACCTTC.